Listed below are T cell receptor beta chains from one sample, sequenced in a study of blood T cells in healthy people across ages. TCRdb redid the calling of the 5' RACE reads with MiXCR, one entry per CDR3 protein. The table shows 1.5 million to 2 million distinct CDR3 sequences, with roughly two fifths occurring only once. The sequencing input was blood. The source is a human donor in good health. The CDR3 runs from the conserved cysteine through the conserved F or W. Each record gives: D gene, V gene, J gene, clone size, CDR3 DNA, CDR3 protein. A D gene is named only where the DNA matches it firmly. The size of a clone is reported for some rows only, either as once, few or many, or as a class for expanded clones.

D: NA
V: TRBV4-1
J: TRBJ2-7
size: NA
DNA: TGCGCCAGCAGCCAGCTAGTTTTTTCGGGTACCTACGAGCAGTACTTC
CDR3: CASSQLVFSGTYEQYF

D: NA
V: TRBV7-9
J: TRBJ2-3
size: few
DNA: TGTGCCAGCAGCTTATATCTAGGCGTTAAGTACACAGATACGCAGTATTTT
CDR3: CASSLYLGVKYTDTQYF

D: NA
V: TRBV20-1
J: TRBJ2-3
size: NA
DNA: TGCAGTGCTAGAGATTGGGGCAGGGTTTACACAGATACGCAGTATTTT
CDR3: CSARDWGRVYTDTQYF

D: NA
V: TRBV7-8
J: TRBJ2-7
size: NA
DNA: TGTGCCAGCAGCTTTGTCTCCGGGGAGGAAACCTACGAGCAGTACTTC
CDR3: CASSFVSGEETYEQYF

D: NA
V: TRBV7-9
J: TRBJ1-1
size: NA
DNA: TGTGCCAGCAGCTTTCGGGGCAATGTGAACACTGAAGCTTTCTTT
CDR3: CASSFRGNVNTEAFF

D: NA
V: TRBV6-6
J: TRBJ1-5
size: few
DNA: TGTGCCAGCAGTTACTCCCTTTATAGCAATCAGCCCCAGCATTTT
CDR3: CASSYSLYSNQPQHF

D: TRBD1
V: TRBV20-1
J: TRBJ2-1
size: many
DNA: TGCAGTGCTGACCGGGACAGGGGCTACAATGAGCAGTTCTTC
CDR3: CSADRDRGYNEQFF

D: TRBD2
V: TRBV5-1
J: TRBJ2-1
size: NA
DNA: TGCGCCAGCAGCGTGACTAGCAGGGTCTACAATGAGCAGTTCTTC
CDR3: CASSVTSRVYNEQFF

D: NA
V: TRBV6-2/TRBV6-3
J: TRBJ2-5
size: NA
DNA: TGTGCCAGCAGTACCGCGGGGGCTGAAGAGACCCAGTACTTC
CDR3: CASSTAGAEETQYF

D: NA
V: TRBV7-9
J: TRBJ2-5
size: NA
DNA: TGTGCCAGCAGCTTACAATGGGCGGGCCAAGAGACCCAGTACTTC
CDR3: CASSLQWAGQETQYF

D: TRBD1
V: TRBV12-3/TRBV12-4
J: TRBJ1-2
size: NA
DNA: TGTGCCAGCAGCCAAACCGGGACAGTAATCTATGGCTACACCTTC
CDR3: CASSQTGTVIYGYTF

D: NA
V: TRBV5-5
J: TRBJ2-7
size: NA
DNA: TGTGCCGGCAGCCCGGCCAGTTACGAGCAGTACTTC
CDR3: CAGSPASYEQYF